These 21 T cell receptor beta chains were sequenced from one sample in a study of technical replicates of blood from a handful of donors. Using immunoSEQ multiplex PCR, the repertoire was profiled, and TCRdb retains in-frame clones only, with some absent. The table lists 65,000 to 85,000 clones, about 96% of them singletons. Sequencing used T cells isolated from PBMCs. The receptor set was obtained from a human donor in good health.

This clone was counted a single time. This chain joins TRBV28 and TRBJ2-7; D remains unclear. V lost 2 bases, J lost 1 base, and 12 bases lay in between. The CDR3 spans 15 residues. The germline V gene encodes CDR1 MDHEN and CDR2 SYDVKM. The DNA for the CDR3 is TGTGCCAGCAGTTTACAGCGCCTTCTGTCCTACGAGCAGTACTTC. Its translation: CASSLQRLLSYEQYF.

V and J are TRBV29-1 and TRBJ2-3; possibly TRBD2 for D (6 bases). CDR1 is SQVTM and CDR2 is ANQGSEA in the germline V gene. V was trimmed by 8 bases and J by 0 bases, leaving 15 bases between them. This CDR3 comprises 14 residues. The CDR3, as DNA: TGCAGCTTCGAGGCGGGGACTAGCACAGATACGCAGTATTTT. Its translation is CSFEAGTSTDTQYF.

The CDR3 reads CAWSPLSGGAVEQYF. As DNA, the CDR3 is TGTGCCTGGAGCCCACTTAGCGGGGGGGCGGTCGAGCAGTACTTC. This chain joins TRBV30 and TRBJ2-7, with 11 nucleotides matching TRBD2. CDR3 length: 15 amino acids. Germline CDR1 is GTSNPN and CDR2 is SVGIG (reference sequence). V lost 3 bases and J lost 6; bases outside the gene matches: 10.

CDR3 amino acids: CASSVAPQAEGNTIYF. In nucleotides, the CDR3 is TGTGCCAGCAGCGTAGCACCCCAGGCAGAAGGAAACACCATATATTTT. The V and J genes are TRBV9 and TRBJ1-3, with D hard to call. Trimming pared 0 bases from V and 4 bases from J, leaving 14 bases between. The CDR3 runs 16 residues. Germline V CDR1 and CDR2: SGDLS, YYNGEE.

The CDR3 bases are TGTGCCAGCAGAGAGATCCACAGGGGTGAGCACACTGAAGCTTTCTTT. This encodes CASREIHRGEHTEAFF. The rearrangement links TRBV2 to TRBJ1-1; 7 nucleotides match TRBD1. CDR1 SNHLY and CDR2 FYNNEI come from the germline V gene. The CDR3 consists of 16 residues. J lost 3 bases, V lost 6 bases, and 13 bases had no gene match.

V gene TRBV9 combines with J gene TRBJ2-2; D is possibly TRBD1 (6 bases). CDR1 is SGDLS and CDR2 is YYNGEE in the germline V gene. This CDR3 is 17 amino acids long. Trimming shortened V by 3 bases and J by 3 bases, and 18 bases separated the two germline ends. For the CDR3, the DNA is TGTGCCAGCAGCGCTAGGACAGACCCATCTTACACCGGGGAGCTGTTTTTT. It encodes CASSARTDPSYTGELFF. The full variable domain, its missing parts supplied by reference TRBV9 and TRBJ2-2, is DSGVTQTPKHLITATGQRVTLRCSPRSGDLSVYWYQQSLDQGLQFLIQYYNGEERAKGNILERFSAQQFPDLHSELNLSSLELGDSALYFCASSARTDPSYTGELFFGEGSRLTVL.

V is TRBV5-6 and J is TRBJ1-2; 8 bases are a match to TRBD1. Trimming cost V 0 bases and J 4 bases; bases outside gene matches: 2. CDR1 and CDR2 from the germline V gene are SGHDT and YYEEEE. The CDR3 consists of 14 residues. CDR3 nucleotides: TGTGCCAGCAGCTTGGGACAGGGGATCTATGGCTACACCTTC. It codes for CASSLGQGIYGYTF.

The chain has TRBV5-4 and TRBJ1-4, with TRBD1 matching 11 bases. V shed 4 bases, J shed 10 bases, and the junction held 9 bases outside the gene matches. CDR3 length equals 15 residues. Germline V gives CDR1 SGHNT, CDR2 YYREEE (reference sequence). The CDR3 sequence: CASSPGGQGAGKLFF. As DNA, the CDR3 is TGTGCCAGCAGCCCGGGCGGACAGGGGGCGGGAAAACTGTTTTTT.

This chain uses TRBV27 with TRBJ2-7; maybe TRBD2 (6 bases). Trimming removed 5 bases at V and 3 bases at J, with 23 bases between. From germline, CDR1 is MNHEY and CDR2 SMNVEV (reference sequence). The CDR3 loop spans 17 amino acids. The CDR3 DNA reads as TGTGCCAGCAGTCCCCTCGGTTCGGGGGACGAGGACTACGAGCAGTACTTC. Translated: CASSPLGSGDEDYEQYF.

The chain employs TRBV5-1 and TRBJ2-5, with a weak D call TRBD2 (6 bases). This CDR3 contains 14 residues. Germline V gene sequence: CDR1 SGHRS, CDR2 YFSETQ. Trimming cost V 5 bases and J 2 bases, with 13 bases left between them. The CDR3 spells CASSTVAVQETQYF. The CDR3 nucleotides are TGCGCCAGCAGTACGGTAGCGGTTCAAGAGACCCAGTACTTC. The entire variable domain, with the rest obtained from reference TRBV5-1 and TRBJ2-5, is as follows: KAGVTQTPRYLIKTRGQQVTLSCSPISGHRSVSWYQQTPGQGLQFLFEYFSETQRNKGNFPGRFSGRQFSNSRSEMNVSTLELGDSALYLCASSTVAVQETQYFGPGTRLLVL.

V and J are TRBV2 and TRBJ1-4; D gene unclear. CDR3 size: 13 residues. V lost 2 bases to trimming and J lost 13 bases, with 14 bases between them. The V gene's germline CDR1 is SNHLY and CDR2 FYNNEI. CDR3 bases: TGTGCCAGCAGTGAATTTGAGGAGAGCTCACTGTTTTTT. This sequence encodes CASSEFEESSLFF.

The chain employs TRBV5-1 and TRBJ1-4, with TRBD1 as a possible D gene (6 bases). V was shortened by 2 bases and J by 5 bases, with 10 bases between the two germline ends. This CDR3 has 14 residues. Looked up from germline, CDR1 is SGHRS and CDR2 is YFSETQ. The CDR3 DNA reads TGCGCCAGCAGCTTTAATGGACAGAATGAAAAACTGTTTTTT. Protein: CASSFNGQNEKLFF.

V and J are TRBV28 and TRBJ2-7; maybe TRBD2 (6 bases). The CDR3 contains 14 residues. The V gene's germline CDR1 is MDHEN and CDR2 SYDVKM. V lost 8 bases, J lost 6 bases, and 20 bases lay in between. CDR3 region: CASGLPGLGGEQYF. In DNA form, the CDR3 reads TGTGCCAGCGGATTGCCGGGACTCGGAGGCGAGCAGTACTTC.

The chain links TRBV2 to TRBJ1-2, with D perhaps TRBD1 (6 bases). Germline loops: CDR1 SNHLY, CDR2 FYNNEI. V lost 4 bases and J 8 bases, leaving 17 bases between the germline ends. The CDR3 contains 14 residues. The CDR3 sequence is CASSVEGDVGGYTF. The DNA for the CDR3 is TGTGCCAGCAGTGTTGAGGGGGACGTTGGCGGCTACACCTTC.

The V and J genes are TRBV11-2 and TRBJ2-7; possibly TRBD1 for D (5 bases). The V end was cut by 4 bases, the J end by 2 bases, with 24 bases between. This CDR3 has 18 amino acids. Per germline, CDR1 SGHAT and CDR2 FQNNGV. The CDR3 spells CASSSFSLRTRPTYEQYF. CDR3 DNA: TGTGCCAGCAGCTCATTCTCACTCAGGACACGGCCAACCTACGAGCAGTACTTC.

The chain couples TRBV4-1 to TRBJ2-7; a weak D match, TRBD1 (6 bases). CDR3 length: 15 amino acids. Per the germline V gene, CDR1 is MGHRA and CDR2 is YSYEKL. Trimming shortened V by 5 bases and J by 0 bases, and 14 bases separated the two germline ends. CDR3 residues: CASSTKQGSSYEQYF. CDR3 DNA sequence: TGCGCCAGCAGCACCAAGCAGGGGTCCTCCTACGAGCAGTACTTC.

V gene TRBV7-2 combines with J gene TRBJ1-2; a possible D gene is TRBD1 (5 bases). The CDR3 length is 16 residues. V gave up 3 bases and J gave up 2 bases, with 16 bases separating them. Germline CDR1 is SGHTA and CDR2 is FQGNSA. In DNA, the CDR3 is TGTGCCAGCAGCTTGGGATATGGGGGGGTAAACTATGGCTACACCTTC. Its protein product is CASSLGYGGVNYGYTF. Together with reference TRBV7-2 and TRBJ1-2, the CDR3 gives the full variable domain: GAGVSQSPSNKVTEKGKDVELRCDPISGHTALYWYRQSLGQGLEFLIYFQGNSAPDKSGLPSDRFSAERTGGSVSTLTIQRTQQEDSAVYLCASSLGYGGVNYGYTFGSGTRLTVV.

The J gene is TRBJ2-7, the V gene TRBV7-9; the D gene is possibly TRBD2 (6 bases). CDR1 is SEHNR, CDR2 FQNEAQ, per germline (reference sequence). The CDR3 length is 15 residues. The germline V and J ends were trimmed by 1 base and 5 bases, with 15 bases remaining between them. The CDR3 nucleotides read TGTGCCAGCAGCTTAGGGGGCGGGAAAACCCACGAGCAGTACTTC. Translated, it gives CASSLGGGKTHEQYF. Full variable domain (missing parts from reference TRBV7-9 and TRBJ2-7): DTGVSQNPRHKITKRGQNVTFRCDPISEHNRLYWYRQTLGQGPEFLTYFQNEAQLEKSRLLSDRFSAERPKGSFSTLEIQRTEQGDSAMYLCASSLGGGKTHEQYFGPGTRLTVT.

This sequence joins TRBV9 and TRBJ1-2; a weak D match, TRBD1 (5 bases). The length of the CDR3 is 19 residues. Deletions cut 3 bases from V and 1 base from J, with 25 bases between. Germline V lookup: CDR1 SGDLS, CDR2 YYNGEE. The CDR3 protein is CASSAFHFLTEEYNYGYTF. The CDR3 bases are TGTGCCAGCAGCGCCTTCCACTTTCTGACAGAAGAGTATAACTATGGCTACACCTTC.

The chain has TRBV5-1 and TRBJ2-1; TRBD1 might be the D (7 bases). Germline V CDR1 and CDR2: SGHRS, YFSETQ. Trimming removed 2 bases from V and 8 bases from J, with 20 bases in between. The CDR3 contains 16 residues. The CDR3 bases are TGCGCCAGCAGCTTCCTCGGAGGGGGCCTGAGGGATGAGCAGTTCTTC. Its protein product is CASSFLGGGLRDEQFF. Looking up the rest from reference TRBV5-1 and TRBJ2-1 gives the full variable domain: KAGVTQTPRYLIKTRGQQVTLSCSPISGHRSVSWYQQTPGQGLQFLFEYFSETQRNKGNFPGRFSGRQFSNSRSEMNVSTLELGDSALYLCASSFLGGGLRDEQFFGPGTRLTVL.

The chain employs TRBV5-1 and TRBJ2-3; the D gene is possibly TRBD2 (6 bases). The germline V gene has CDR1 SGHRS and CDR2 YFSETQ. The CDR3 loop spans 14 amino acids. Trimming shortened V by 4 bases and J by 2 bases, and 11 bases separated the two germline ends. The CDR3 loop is CASSRRDFTDTQYF. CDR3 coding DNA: TGCGCCAGCAGCCGCAGGGACTTCACAGATACGCAGTATTTT.